A selection of T cell receptor beta chains follows, all from one sample in a study of CD4+ T cells in melanoma. The method was immunoSEQ multiplex PCR; TCRdb's version includes in-frame clones alone and lacks a portion of them. Of roughly 52,000 clones listed, roughly 69% were seen once; the top ten hold approximately 5%. The sequenced material came from tumor tissue. The receptors were sampled from a human donor with melanoma. Both conserved end residues are part of each CDR3. The D gene is left open where the match is weak. Clone size is stated in some rows and not others, as once, few, many or a class when expanded.

>-|TRBJ2-3|TRBV11-3|TRBD2
TGTGCCAGCAGCCCACGGGACGGGAGGACGCAGTATTTT
CASSPRDGRTQYF
>-|TRBJ1-1|TRBV5-1|-
TGCGCCAGCAGCCCAGGACAGAACACTGAAGCTTTCTTT
CASSPGQNTEAFF
>-|TRBJ2-5|TRBV14|-
TGTGCCAGCAGCCACCTCTCGGGACGGCAAGAGACCCAGTACTTC
CASSHLSGRQETQYF
>medium-sized|TRBJ1-1|TRBV9|TRBD1
TGTGCCAGCAGCGTAGAACCCCGGACAGGGGACACTGAAGCTTTCTTT
CASSVEPRTGDTEAFF
>-|TRBJ1-1|TRBV30|-
TGTGCCTGTTTAAGTCAGGGGATTACTGAAGCTTTCTTT
CACLSQGITEAFF
>-|TRBJ2-7|TRBV6-5|TRBD1
TGTGCCAGCAGTTACAACAGGGGCGGCTCCTACGAGCAGTACTTC
CASSYNRGGSYEQYF
>-|TRBJ1-1|TRBV4-1|-
TGCGCCAGCAGCCAGGGTAGGGAAGCTTTCTTT
CASSQGREAFF
>few|TRBJ1-2|TRBV6-5|-
TGTGCCAGCGCGATGGGGGGGAACTATGGCTACACCTTC
CASAMGGNYGYTF
>once|TRBJ2-7|TRBV29-1|-
TGCAGCGTTGAAGCAGGGAACGAGCAGTACTTC
CSVEAGNEQYF
>many|TRBJ2-1|TRBV29-1|-
TGCAGCGTTGAAGATCCTTTATACAATGAGCAGTTCTTC
CSVEDPLYNEQFF
>medium-sized|TRBJ1-1|TRBV19|TRBD1
TGTGCCAGTAGTTTCGGGACAGGGGGGAACACTGAAGCTTTCTTT
CASSFGTGGNTEAFF
>-|TRBJ2-5|TRBV25-1|TRBD2
TGTGCCAGCAGTGAACTAGCGGAAAAACAAGAGACCCAGTACTTC
CASSELAEKQETQYF
>-|TRBJ1-2|TRBV19|-
TGTGCCAGTAGCCAGGACGGCTATGGCTACACCTTC
CASSQDGYGYTF
>-|TRBJ2-2|TRBV6-6|-
TGTGCCAGCAGTGTACCGGGACGGACAAACACCGGGGAGCTGTTTTTT
CASSVPGRTNTGELFF
>-|TRBJ2-5|TRBV6-1|TRBD2
TGTGCCAGCAGTGAAGCGCTTCGGGGTAGCGGGGGTGTGAAGACCCAGTACTTC
CASSEALRGSGGVKTQYF
>-|TRBJ1-1|TRBV7-9|-
TGTGCCAGCGGAAACAAGGGGAACACTGAAGCTTTCTTT
CASGNKGNTEAFF
>-|TRBJ1-4|TRBV4-1|-
TGCGCCAGCAGCCACCCCGTGACAGGCGAGAATGAAAAACTGTTTTTT
CASSHPVTGENEKLFF
>-|TRBJ1-5|TRBV30|-
TGTGCCTGGAGTGTACGGAAGGAAATACGGCCCCAGCATTTT
CAWSVRKEIRPQHF
>few|TRBJ1-1|TRBV5-4|TRBD1
TGTGCCAGCAGCTATAGGGGGCGCGGGACTGAAGCTTTCTTT
CASSYRGRGTEAFF
>-|TRBJ1-2|TRBV4-1|-
TGCGCCAGCAGCCAAGTTGTCACGGCAGCAAACTATGGCTACACCTTC
CASSQVVTAANYGYTF
>once|TRBJ1-4|TRBV11-2|-
TGTGCCAGCAGCTTAAAAGGGTGGGGTGAAAAACTGTTTTTT
CASSLKGWGEKLFF